The TCR beta chain described here comes from a study of graft-versus-host responses after intestinal transplantation. Study overall: Multivisceral, liver-intestinal, or isolated intestinal transplants were received by the recipients. The study gave all recipients anti-thymocyte globulin induction, then tacrolimus and steroids for three to four years.

The study, taken as a whole, reports: The study associated peak circulating GvH clone levels with early post-transplant HvG declines.

From germline, CDR1 is SGHDT and CDR2 YYEEEE. V lost 1 base and J 4 bases, leaving 5 bases between the germline ends. This CDR3 has 12 amino acids. Profiled with immunoSEQ multiplex PCR; TCRdb holds only in-frame clones, not every one. The sample contains fewer than 110,000 clones, approximately 90% of which appear only once. Turning to this clone: Its antigen is undetermined.

This rearrangement joins TRBV5-6 to TRBJ1-2, with D possibly matching TRBD1 (5 bases). The receptor was isolated from a human donor who was the organ donor for an intestinal transplant. Here the sequenced sample was unstimulated CD4+ T cells sorted from spleen or lymph node cells, taken before transplant. The CDR3 DNA reads as TGTGCCAGCAGCTTGCAGGGCTATGGCTACACCTTC. This encodes CASSLQGYGYTF. Complete variable domain (other parts from reference TRBV5-6 and TRBJ1-2): DAGVTQSPTHLIKTRGQQVTLRCSPKSGHDTVSWYQQALGQGPQFIFQYYEEEERQRGNFPDRFSGHQFPNYSSELNVNALLLGDSALYLCASSLQGYGYTFGSGTRLTVV.